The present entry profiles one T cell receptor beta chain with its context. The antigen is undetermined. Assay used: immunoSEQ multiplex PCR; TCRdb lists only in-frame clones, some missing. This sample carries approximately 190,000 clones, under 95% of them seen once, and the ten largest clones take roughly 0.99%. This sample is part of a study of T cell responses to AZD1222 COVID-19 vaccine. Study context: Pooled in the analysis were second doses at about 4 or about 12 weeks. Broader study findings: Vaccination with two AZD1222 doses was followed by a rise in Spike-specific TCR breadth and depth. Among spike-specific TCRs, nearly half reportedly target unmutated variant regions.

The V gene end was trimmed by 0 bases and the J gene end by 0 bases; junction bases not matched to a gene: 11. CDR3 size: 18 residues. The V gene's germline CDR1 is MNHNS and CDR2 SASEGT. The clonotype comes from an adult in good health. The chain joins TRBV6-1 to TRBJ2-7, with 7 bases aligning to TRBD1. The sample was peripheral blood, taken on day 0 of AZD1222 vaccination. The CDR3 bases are TGTGCCAGCAGTGAAGCCTTTTTAGGACAGGCAGCCTCCTACGAGCAGTACTTC. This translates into CASSEAFLGQAASYEQYF.